This record concerns one T cell receptor beta chain sequence. PCR or immunohistochemistry showed mismatch repair deficiency in every enrolled patient. Assay: immunoSEQ multiplex PCR; the TCRdb copy retains only in-frame clones and omits some. Here the sample spans some 110,000 clones, about 80% being singletons. This entry is derived from a study of PD-1 blockade in mismatch repair-deficient tumors. Trimming stripped 5 bases from V and 6 bases from J, with 9 bases between. The V gene's germline CDR1 is SGHAT and CDR2 FQDESV (reference sequence). The CDR3 contains 12 residues. The chain links TRBV11-1 to TRBJ2-3; D not resolved. The clonotype was recovered from an adult with mismatch repair-deficient cancer. Here the sequenced sample was peripheral blood, taken about 13 months after starting pembrolizumab. This chain's CDR3 is CASSQSWDTQYF. CDR3 nucleotides: TGTGCCAGCAGCCAGTCTTGGGATACGCAGTATTTT.